The source of this T cell receptor (beta chain) is a study of neoadjuvant anti-PD-1 for oral cavity cancer. About the research overall: Nivolumab at 3 mg/kg was mostly given biweekly, three to four doses, pre-surgery.

Documented time point: after neoadjuvant nivolumab, at surgical resection. Stage II-IVA oral cavity squamous cell carcinoma was new and untreated by systemic or radiation therapy. The assay was immunoSEQ multiplex PCR, and TCRdb's table has in-frame clones only and misses some. Found here are about 9,800 clones, approximately 57% of them singletons; the top ten hold around 4.5%. Findings and limits, study-wide: With three patients per group, TCR findings need larger cohorts. Post-nivolumab, blood T cell clonality was significantly elevated in non-responders.

V lost 9 bases, J lost 0 bases, and 9 bases lay in between. The CDR3 runs 14 residues. Germline CDR1 reads LNHDA; CDR2 reads SQIVND (reference sequence). In its sample, this clone was seen once. Antigen unknown. The sequence came from a person aged 35-79 years with oral cavity squamous cell carcinoma. Material: PBMCs, obtained after nivolumab (anti-PD-1) treatment. The gene calls are TRBV19 and TRBJ1-6; D unresolved. The CDR3 is CASGLSSYNSPLHF. DNA of the CDR3: TGTGCCAGCGGATTGAGCTCCTATAATTCACCCCTCCACTTT.